One and the same sample provided the 24 T cell receptor beta chains below, sequenced in a study of cytomegalovirus exposure and HLA in healthy donors. Vbeta (60) and Jbeta (13) primers were used in the PCR. Repertoires were generated with immunoSEQ multiplex PCR, while TCRdb's copy carries only in-frame clones and drops some. The sample has about 190,000 clones; roughly 77% are singletons. Input material: PBMCs. The origin of the receptors is a woman aged 45-59 years in good health and CMV-seronegative.

This clone was picked up one time. The chain uses TRBV9 and TRBJ2-3; 8 nucleotides line up with TRBD2. CDR3 length: 15 amino acids. The junction had 8 bases not matched to a gene; V was cut back by 7 bases and J by 1 base. In germline, CDR1 is SGDLS, CDR2 YYNGEE. The CDR3: CASGPRRGGTDTQYF. CDR3 coding DNA: TGTGCCAGCGGTCCAAGGCGGGGGGGCACAGATACGCAGTATTTT.

V is TRBV29-1 and J is TRBJ2-3, with D hard to call. V shed 0 bases and J shed 8 bases, with 9 bases lying between them. The germline gives CDR1 SQVTM, CDR2 ANQGSEA. The CDR3 is 12 amino acids. CDR3 protein: CSVEESSVTQYF. CDR3 nucleotides: TGCAGCGTTGAAGAATCCAGCGTTACGCAGTATTTT.

The chain is built from TRBV7-2 and TRBJ2-7, with 7 bases identical to TRBD2. CDR1 and CDR2 (germline): SGHTA, FQGNSA. The V segment lost 3 bases and the J segment 5 bases; nucleotides outside the gene matches: 4. This CDR3 has 13 amino acids. As DNA, the CDR3 is TGTGCCAGCAGCTTGGGGAGGGGCAACGAGCAGTACTTC. This translates into CASSLGRGNEQYF.

Here the CDR3 DNA reads TGCGCCAGCAGCTTGGGATTGGTGGGGGGTCGCGGCGAGGCTTTCTTT. Translating it yields CASSLGLVGGRGEAFF. This chain connects TRBV5-1 to TRBJ1-1, with D perhaps TRBD1 (5 bases). V dropped 0 bases and J dropped 11 bases, with 23 bases sitting between them. The germline gives CDR1 SGHRS, CDR2 YFSETQ. The CDR3 consists of 16 residues.

The chain is built from TRBV9 and TRBJ2-3, with 11 bases that match TRBD2. Unmatched junction bases numbered 5, after V lost 2 bases and J lost 6 bases. Looked up from germline, CDR1 is SGDLS and CDR2 is YYNGEE. CDR3 length equals 15 residues. The CDR3 reads CASSVSGRDPDTQYF. DNA for the CDR3: TGTGCCAGCAGCGTTAGCGGGAGGGACCCCGATACGCAGTATTTT.

This chain uses TRBV9 with TRBJ2-1, with TRBD2 matching over 8 bases. CDR1 is SGDLS and CDR2 is YYNGEE in the germline V gene. This CDR3 spans 14 amino acids. V shed 1 base, J shed 6 bases, and the junction held 3 bases outside the gene matches. The CDR3 DNA is TGTGCCAGCAGCGTAACGGCGGGGGGCAATGAGCAGTTCTTC. Its translation is CASSVTAGGNEQFF.

The rearrangement joins TRBV9 to TRBJ2-3; 10 nucleotides align to TRBD1. This CDR3 is built from 20 residues. CDR1 and CDR2 (germline): SGDLS, YYNGEE. J lost 3 bases, V lost 0 bases, and 16 bases had no gene match. CDR3 in amino acids: CASSVAGAAAGDRGTDTQYF. The CDR3, as DNA: TGTGCCAGCAGCGTAGCTGGGGCGGCAGCGGGGGACAGGGGTACAGATACGCAGTATTTT.

The chain carries TRBV11-2 and TRBJ2-2, with D unresolved. V lost 2 bases to trimming and J lost 5 bases, with 12 bases between them. The germline gives CDR1 SGHAT, CDR2 FQNNGV. The CDR3 runs 15 residues. The CDR3 bases are TGTGCCAGCAGCTTAAGAAACAATCCGACCGGGGAGCTGTTTTTT. Amino acids: CASSLRNNPTGELFF.

The chain joins TRBV29-1 to TRBJ1-1; the D gene is possibly TRBD1 (6 bases). The CDR3 has 14 residues. V lost 6 bases and J lost 1, with 15 bases in between. Germline-derived CDR1 and CDR2 are SQVTM and ANQGSEA. The CDR3 here is CSVRARGANTEAFF. CDR3 nucleotide sequence: TGCAGCGTCCGAGCCCGGGGGGCGAACACTGAAGCTTTCTTT.

This rearrangement joins TRBV5-8 to TRBJ2-7; 7 bases are shared with TRBD1. This CDR3 has 12 amino acids. V gave up 7 bases and J gave up 9 bases; unmatched junction bases: 10. Germline CDR1 SGHTS, CDR2 YDEGEE. The DNA of the CDR3 is TGTGCCAGCCTCTCGACAGGGTTGGGGCAGTACTTC. Protein product: CASLSTGLGQYF.

Only a few counts were recorded for this clone. The chain has TRBV5-1 and TRBJ1-2; 7 nucleotides agree with TRBD1. The CDR3 covers 16 residues. Germline trimming cut 3 bases from V and 0 bases from J; bases unmatched to any gene: 8. Germline V gives CDR1 SGHRS, CDR2 YFSETQ. CDR3 loop: CASSYRQGLANYGYTF. The CDR3 nucleotides read TGCGCCAGCAGCTACCGACAGGGCCTCGCTAACTATGGCTACACCTTC.

This clone was seen a single time. The chain combines TRBV11-3 with TRBJ2-2; D not resolved. This CDR3 is built from 15 residues. Trimming removed 3 bases at V and 4 bases at J, with 12 bases between. Germline V gives CDR1 SGHNT, CDR2 YENEEA. CDR3 loop: CASSFGYPSTGELFF. The CDR3, as DNA: TGTGCCAGCAGCTTCGGGTACCCCAGCACCGGGGAGCTGTTTTTT.

The gene calls are TRBV6-5 and TRBJ2-1, with TRBD2 as a possible D gene (6 bases). Trimming shortened V by 6 bases and J by 9 bases, and 15 bases separated the two germline ends. Germline CDR1 is MNHEY and CDR2 is SVGAGI. The CDR3 contains 13 residues. CDR3 sequence: CASRLSGEGEQFF. The DNA for the CDR3 is TGTGCCAGCAGGTTATCGGGGGAAGGTGAGCAGTTCTTC.

This chain links TRBV18 with TRBJ2-6; D unclear. The CDR3 has 16 residues. Looked up from germline, CDR1 is KGHSH and CDR2 is LQKENI. The V end was cut by 1 base, the J end by 0 bases, with 7 bases between. Here the CDR3 reads CASSPRLTSGANVLTF. CDR3 DNA: TGTGCCAGCTCACCACGACTGACCTCTGGGGCCAACGTCCTGACTTTC.

Of note for this clone: Compared with germline, one end of the junction differs, possibly owing to a read error. The chain links TRBV4-3 to TRBJ1-2; TRBD1 agrees at 7 bases. CDR1 is LGHNA, CDR2 YSLEER, per germline. The CDR3 is made up of 15 amino acids. The CDR3 DNA is TGCGCCAGCACCCAAACAGGGGCCGCTAACTATGGCTACACCTTC. It encodes CASTQTGAANYGYTF.

The chain has TRBV18 and TRBJ2-7, with a tentative D call TRBD1 (6 bases). The CDR3 is 13 residues long. The V gene lost 2 bases and the J gene lost 5 bases, with 10 bases spanning the gap. The germline CDR1 and CDR2 sequences are KGHSH and LQKENI. The CDR3 region has the DNA TGTGCCAGCTCACCATTGGACAGCGACGAGCAGTACTTC. This gives the protein CASSPLDSDEQYF.

The chain joins TRBV5-1 to TRBJ1-4; no firm D call. There are 15 residues in the CDR3. Germline-derived CDR1 and CDR2 are SGHRS and YFSETQ. Between the trimmed V and J ends, which lost 0 bases and 8 bases, there was a span of 14 bases. CDR3 in amino acids: CASSLVSAGNEKLFF. CDR3 DNA: TGCGCCAGCAGCTTGGTCTCGGCAGGTAACGAAAAACTGTTTTTT.

V usage is TRBV15 and J usage is TRBJ1-1; 9 bases align to TRBD1. With 1 base clipped from V and 4 bases from J, the junction kept 7 bases outside the gene matches. The CDR3 extends over 16 amino acids. The V gene's germline CDR1 is LNHNV and CDR2 YYDKDF (reference sequence). The CDR3 reads CATSRAFGTGFTEAFF. The CDR3, as DNA: TGTGCCACCAGCAGAGCGTTTGGGACAGGGTTCACTGAAGCTTTCTTT.

The sample holds a few counts of this clone. Additional DNA sequences in this sample encode the identical CDR3. V gene TRBV6-5 combines with J gene TRBJ1-3; D is unresolved. Trimming removed 6 bases from V and 0 bases from J, with 6 bases in between. This CDR3 is built from 13 residues. Germline V gene sequence: CDR1 MNHEY, CDR2 SVGAGI. The CDR3 DNA sequence: TGTGCCAGCAGCCGGGACTCTGGAAACACCATATATTTT. It encodes CASSRDSGNTIYF.

The CDR3 sequence is CASNPGYGNQPQHF. Here the CDR3 DNA reads TGTGCCAGCAACCCAGGATATGGCAATCAGCCCCAGCATTTT. The chain employs TRBV28 and TRBJ1-5; D gene ambiguous. Trimming took off 7 bases at V and 2 bases at J, with 12 bases between the two ends. In germline, CDR1 is MDHEN, CDR2 SYDVKM. The CDR3 is made up of 14 amino acids.

This clone appeared a single time. This sequence joins TRBV6-1 and TRBJ2-7; 10 bases map to TRBD2. This CDR3 comprises 15 residues. From germline, CDR1 is MNHNS and CDR2 SASEGT. The V and J ends lost 2 bases and 8 bases, in that order; junction bases with no gene match: 9. The CDR3 sequence: CASSETSGDLYQQYF. As DNA, the CDR3 is TGTGCCAGCAGTGAAACTAGCGGGGACCTTTACCAGCAGTACTTC.

The V gene is TRBV19, the J gene TRBJ2-1, with 10 bases identical to TRBD2. The V segment lost 4 bases and the J segment 2 bases; nucleotides outside the gene matches: 5. Germline V gene lookup returns CDR1 LNHDA and CDR2 SQIVND (reference sequence). This CDR3 has 16 amino acids. This chain's CDR3 is CASSKTSGSTYNEQFF. The CDR3 nucleotides read TGTGCCAGTAGTAAGACTAGCGGGTCAACCTACAATGAGCAGTTCTTC.

This clone was detected only a few times. The rearrangement joins TRBV6-4 to TRBJ1-2; 7 bases agree with TRBD1. The CDR3 length is 14 residues. CDR1 is MRHNA, CDR2 SNTAGT, per germline. Trimming at V came to 0 bases and at J to 5 bases, leaving 3 bases not matched to a gene. Here the CDR3 reads CASSDSVTGYGYTF. In DNA form, the CDR3 reads TGTGCCAGCAGTGACTCCGTGACAGGGTATGGCTACACCTTC.

This clone was recorded once. The chain recombines TRBV18 with TRBJ2-7, with TRBD2 identical over 9 bases. V was pared by 6 bases and J by 2 bases, with 11 bases of the junction left unmatched. From germline, CDR1 is KGHSH and CDR2 LQKENI. This CDR3 is 16 amino acids long. The CDR3 nucleotides read TGTGCCAGCTCCCAGGCGAGAGCGGGGGGACCCTACGAGCAGTACTTC. It is translated as CASSQARAGGPYEQYF.